This TCR beta chain emerged from a study of T cells in localized non-small cell lung cancer. Germline V gene lookup returns CDR1 PRHDT and CDR2 FYEKMQ (reference sequence). The CDR3 is made up of 17 amino acids. V shed 4 bases and J 6 bases; nucleotides not matched to a gene: 11. Profiling relied on immunoSEQ multiplex PCR, and the TCRdb table lists in-frame clones only, not all of them. The table has 30,000 to 35,000 clones, 80% to 95% seen once; the top ten hold approximately 12%. Sequences were derived from peripheral blood mononuclear cells, sampled before any cancer treatment. This receptor was obtained from a female donor of 60 years or more with stage II lung adenocarcinoma. The J gene is TRBJ2-1, the V gene TRBV13; 11 nucleotides align to TRBD2. The CDR3 nucleotides are TGTGCCAGCAGCTCCCCCCCGATAGCGGGGGGGCCCAATGAGCAGTTCTTC. It translates to CASSSPPIAGGPNEQFF.